One and the same sample provided the 24 T cell receptor beta chains below, sequenced in a study of cytomegalovirus exposure and HLA in healthy donors. The PCR employed 60 Vbeta primers together with 13 Jbeta primers. TCRdb's copy holds only in-frame clones and misses some; the assay was immunoSEQ multiplex PCR. The sample has 150,000 to 160,000 clones, about 80% seen once. The sequencing input was PBMCs. These receptors were taken from a middle-aged woman in good health and CMV-seronegative.

This chain connects TRBV4-1 to TRBJ2-7; 7 bases map to TRBD2. The germline V gene encodes CDR1 MGHRA and CDR2 YSYEKL. Trimming at V came to 4 bases and at J to 1 base, leaving 4 bases not matched to a gene. The CDR3 consists of 14 residues. CDR3 region: CASSPREGSYEQYF. The CDR3 region has the DNA TGCGCCAGCAGCCCGAGGGAGGGGTCCTACGAGCAGTACTTC.

The chain employs TRBV5-3 and TRBJ2-7; tentatively, D is TRBD1 (6 bases). TRBV5-3 is an ORF, and what it does is uncertain. The V end lost 6 bases, the J end lost 0 bases, and 16 bases lay between the germline ends. The CDR3 consists of 15 residues. The CDR3 region is CARNLGTPSSYEQYF. In DNA form, the CDR3 reads TGTGCCAGAAACCTCGGGACACCGAGCTCCTACGAGCAGTACTTC.

V and J are TRBV5-4 and TRBJ1-2; a weak D match, TRBD1 (5 bases). V lost 3 bases and J 0 bases, leaving 9 bases between the germline ends. The length of the CDR3 is 14 residues. Germline V gene lookup returns CDR1 SGHNT and CDR2 YYREEE (reference sequence). CDR3 sequence: CASSSRQTNYGYTF. For the CDR3, the DNA is TGTGCCAGCAGCTCAAGACAGACTAACTATGGCTACACCTTC.

The CDR3 nucleotides are TGTGCCAGCAGTCCGGTGAACATTCAGTACTTC. This sequence encodes CASSPVNIQYF. V and J are TRBV2 and TRBJ2-4; no firm D call. The V and J ends lost 5 bases and 7 bases respectively, with 6 bases between them. The CDR3 runs 11 residues. Germline values: CDR1 SNHLY, CDR2 FYNNEI.

This chain uses TRBV5-1 with TRBJ1-1; D not resolved. V was shortened by 3 bases and J by 4 bases, with 10 bases between the two germline ends. The germline CDR1 and CDR2 sequences are SGHRS and YFSETQ. This CDR3 has 13 residues. The CDR3 region has the DNA TGCGCCAGCAGCTACTTTTCTACCACTGAAGCTTTCTTT. Amino acid sequence: CASSYFSTTEAFF.

The rearrangement joins TRBV27 to TRBJ2-1, with no clear D. This CDR3 is built from 11 residues. V lost 5 bases and J lost 15, with 14 bases in between. CDR1 MNHEY and CDR2 SMNVEV come from the germline V gene (reference sequence). The CDR3 spells CASSNILVSFF. The DNA for the CDR3 is TGTGCCAGCAGTAATATCCTCGTTTCGTTCTTC.

The rearrangement links TRBV13 to TRBJ1-2; 7 bases are shared with TRBD1. After removal of 3 bases from V and 3 bases from J, the junction contained 10 bases not matched to a gene. The length of the CDR3 is 16 residues. CDR1 and CDR2 (germline): PRHDT, FYEKMQ (reference sequence). The CDR3 region has the DNA TGTGCCAGCAGCTTCGGGCAGGGGGTTAATCACTATGGCTACACCTTC. This translates into CASSFGQGVNHYGYTF.

The rearrangement links TRBV10-3 to TRBJ2-3; 13 nucleotides line up with TRBD2. Germline V gene sequence: CDR1 ENHRY, CDR2 SYGVKD. After removal of 4 bases from V and 6 bases from J, the junction contained 4 bases not matched to a gene. The CDR3 is made up of 15 amino acids. The CDR3 DNA sequence: TGTGCCATCAGTGGACTAGCGGGGGGTGGGGATACGCAGTATTTT. Amino acids: CAISGLAGGGDTQYF.

The V call is TRBV7-8, the J call TRBJ2-5; D may be TRBD2 (7 bases). The V end lost 7 bases, the J end lost 1 base, and 22 bases lay between the germline ends. The CDR3 has 17 residues. The germline V gene encodes CDR1 SGHVS and CDR2 FQNEAQ. CDR3: CASTNSRGGDPQETQYF. Here the CDR3 DNA reads TGTGCCAGCACCAACTCCAGAGGGGGGGACCCCCAAGAGACCCAGTACTTC.

The chain carries TRBV9 and TRBJ2-7; TRBD2 might be the D (6 bases). CDR3 length equals 15 residues. Trimming removed 0 bases from V and 7 bases from J, with 17 bases in between. Germline V gene lookup returns CDR1 SGDLS and CDR2 YYNGEE. CDR3 in amino acids: CASSVGAGSVVEQYF. The CDR3 region has the DNA TGTGCCAGCAGCGTAGGTGCCGGGAGCGTGGTTGAGCAGTACTTC.

DNA of the CDR3: TGTGCCAGCAGCTACTCCGGGACAGAAGCTTTCTTT. This sequence encodes CASSYSGTEAFF. The rearrangement links TRBV7-9 to TRBJ1-1, with a tentative D call TRBD1 (6 bases). Trimming removed 4 bases at V and 8 bases at J, with 11 bases between. CDR1 is SEHNR, CDR2 FQNEAQ, per germline (reference sequence). The CDR3 contains 12 residues.

In the case of this clone: At one end, the junction sequence differs from germline, possibly due to a read error. The V and J genes are TRBV11-3 and TRBJ1-2; 7 bases are a match to TRBD1. Germline V gene lookup returns CDR1 SGHNT and CDR2 YENEEA. The CDR3 has 14 residues. The chain's CDR3 is CASSPRGQNYGYPF. CDR3 coding DNA: TGTGCCAGCAGCCCCAGGGGACAGAACTATGGCTACCCCTTC.

The genes are TRBV5-1 and TRBJ2-3; 13 bases align to TRBD2. Germline CDR1 is SGHRS and CDR2 is YFSETQ. This CDR3 is 14 amino acids long. V lost 7 bases to trimming and J lost 6 bases; unmatched junction nucleotides: 5. CDR3 protein: CASGRTSGGDTQYF. The DNA of the CDR3 is TGCGCCAGCGGACGGACTAGCGGGGGTGATACGCAGTATTTT.

The chain couples TRBV6-5 to TRBJ2-3; unclear D gene. Trimming left V 0 bases short and J 2 bases short, with 6 bases between. The germline V gene has CDR1 MNHEY and CDR2 SVGAGI. CDR3 length equals 14 residues. CDR3 amino acids: CASSYSRSTDTQYF. Written as DNA, the CDR3 is TGTGCCAGCAGTTACTCGCGCTCCACAGATACGCAGTATTTT.

The chain combines TRBV29-1 with TRBJ2-2; TRBD1 is a possible D gene (6 bases). V lost 6 bases, J lost 2 bases, and 10 bases lay in between. The CDR3 length is 13 residues. Germline CDR1 SQVTM, CDR2 ANQGSEA. The CDR3 nucleotides are TGCAGCGTCTGGACAGATAACACCGGGGAGCTGTTTTTT. Its protein product is CSVWTDNTGELFF.

The chain carries TRBV5-1 and TRBJ1-1; weak D call: TRBD1 (6 bases). The CDR3 has 12 residues. Germline loops: CDR1 SGHRS, CDR2 YFSETQ. Trimming stripped 1 base from V and 8 bases from J, with 9 bases between. Here the CDR3 reads CASSLQGLEAFF. CDR3 DNA: TGCGCCAGCAGCTTGCAGGGGCTGGAAGCTTTCTTT.

The rearrangement uses TRBV6-1 and TRBJ1-2, with D uncertain. Germline V gives CDR1 MNHNS, CDR2 SASEGT. V lost 3 bases to trimming and J lost 2 bases, with 10 bases between them. The length of the CDR3 is 14 residues. CDR3: CASSERVRNYGYTF. DNA of the CDR3: TGTGCCAGCAGTGAGAGGGTCCGGAACTATGGCTACACCTTC.

V is TRBV13 and J is TRBJ2-7; the match to TRBD2 covers 9 bases. Germline CDR1 reads PRHDT; CDR2 reads FYEKMQ (reference sequence). The J segment lost 5 bases and the V segment lost 0 bases, leaving 8 bases of the junction unmatched. This CDR3 has 16 residues. The CDR3 sequence is CASSLGPSSGRNEQYF. Written as DNA, the CDR3 is TGTGCCAGCAGCTTAGGGCCCTCCAGCGGGAGGAACGAGCAGTACTTC.

The V gene is TRBV27, the J gene TRBJ1-6; TRBD1 aligns across 12 bases. With V trimmed by 6 bases and J by 7 bases, 13 bases remained unmatched. Germline CDR1 is MNHEY and CDR2 is SMNVEV (reference sequence). The CDR3 is 18 residues long. CDR3 nucleotides: TGTGCCAGCAGCATTGCCGGGACAGGGGGCCAAAGCAATTCACCCCTCCACTTT. Protein: CASSIAGTGGQSNSPLHF.

The V call is TRBV6-5, the J call TRBJ1-3, with TRBD1 as a possible D gene (5 bases). V was clipped by 6 bases and J by 0 bases, with 12 bases between them. The CDR3 consists of 15 residues. Germline V gene sequence: CDR1 MNHEY, CDR2 SVGAGI. The CDR3 is CASSPQGSSGNTIYF. The CDR3 DNA is TGTGCCAGCAGCCCGCAGGGCAGCTCTGGAAACACCATATATTTT.

The CDR3 bases are TGTGCCAGCACTTCCAGGACAGGCGAGGACTATGGCTACACCTTC. It translates to CASTSRTGEDYGYTF. The chain carries TRBV11-3 and TRBJ1-2; 7 bases fit TRBD1. The V and J ends lost 7 bases and 3 bases, in that order; junction bases with no gene match: 11. The CDR3 contains 15 residues. CDR1 and CDR2 from the germline V gene are SGHNT and YENEEA.

This clone has only a few counts. The V and J genes are TRBV6-1 and TRBJ1-6, with 7 bases aligning to TRBD1. Trimming removed 4 bases from V and 7 bases from J; junction bases left unmatched: 10. Germline V gene data show CDR1 as MNHNS and CDR2 as SASEGT. The CDR3 length is 16 residues. CDR3 in amino acids: CASSGGTEIYNSPLHF. DNA for the CDR3: TGTGCCAGCAGTGGAGGGACAGAGATATACAATTCACCCCTCCACTTT.

The genes are TRBV4-2 and TRBJ1-1; D call uncertain. V gave up 0 bases and J gave up 8 bases, with 13 bases separating them. CDR3 length: 14 residues. The germline V gene has CDR1 LGHNA and CDR2 YNFKEQ. The CDR3 region is CASSQEGQASEAFF. CDR3 DNA: TGTGCCAGCAGCCAAGAGGGCCAGGCGAGCGAAGCTTTCTTT.

The chain carries TRBV28 and TRBJ1-4, with D maybe TRBD1 (6 bases). Germline loops: CDR1 MDHEN, CDR2 SYDVKM. CDR3 length: 16 amino acids. Trimming removed 6 bases from V and 0 bases from J, with 14 bases in between. CDR3 loop: CASRVTGYATNEKLFF. In DNA form, the CDR3 reads TGTGCCAGCAGGGTGACAGGCTATGCAACTAATGAAAAACTGTTTTTT.